This T cell receptor beta chain was sequenced during a study of blood T cell repertoires in COVID-19. Study details: The United States, Italy and Spain supplied acute and convalescent COVID-19 samples.

The CDR3 has 15 amino acids. The ends lost 6 bases at V and 5 bases at J; junction bases unmatched: 7. Germline values: CDR1 SNHLY, CDR2 FYNNEI. In the authors' workflow: Counts of nucleated cells, estimated from reference gene primer amplification, were obtained. Assay used: immunoSEQ multiplex PCR; TCRdb lists only in-frame clones, some missing. V and J calls and clone size are as listed in that table; D and trimming were resolved from the DNA. This table has about 73,000 clones, about 80% appearing once. The chain joins TRBV2 to TRBJ2-1; 10 nucleotides line up with TRBD1. The sequence was collected from a human donor in a cohort sampled during active COVID-19. Input material: peripheral blood. The CDR3: CASRSGTGANNEQFF. For the CDR3, the DNA is TGTGCCAGCAGATCCGGGACAGGGGCCAACAATGAGCAGTTCTTC.